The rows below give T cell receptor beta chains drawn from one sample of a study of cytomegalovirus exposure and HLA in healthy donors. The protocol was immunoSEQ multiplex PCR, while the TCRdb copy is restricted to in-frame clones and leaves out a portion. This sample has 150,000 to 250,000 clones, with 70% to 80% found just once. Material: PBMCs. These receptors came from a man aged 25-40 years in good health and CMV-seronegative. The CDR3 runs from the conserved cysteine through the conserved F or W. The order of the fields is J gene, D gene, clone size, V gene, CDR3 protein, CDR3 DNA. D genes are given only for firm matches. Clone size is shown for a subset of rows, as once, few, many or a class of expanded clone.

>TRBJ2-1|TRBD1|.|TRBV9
CASSGTGVSYNEQFF
TGTGCCAGCAGCGGAACAGGGGTTTCCTACAATGAGCAGTTCTTC
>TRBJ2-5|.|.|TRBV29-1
CSFWTGETQYF
TGCAGCTTTTGGACTGGAGAGACCCAGTACTTC
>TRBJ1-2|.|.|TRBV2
CASSEAGGAGYTF
TGTGCCAGCAGTGAAGCGGGGGGGGCGGGCTACACCTTC
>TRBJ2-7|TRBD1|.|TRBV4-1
CASSQDSGQGRAYEQYF
TGCGCCAGCAGCCAAGATTCGGGACAGGGGAGGGCCTACGAGCAGTACTTC
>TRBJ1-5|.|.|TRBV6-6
CASSSYGDRQPQHF
TGTGCCAGCAGCTCCTACGGGGATCGTCAGCCCCAGCATTTT
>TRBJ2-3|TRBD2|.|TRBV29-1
CSARATGTSGKDTQYF
TGCAGCGCTCGGGCGACCGGGACTAGCGGTAAAGATACGCAGTATTTT
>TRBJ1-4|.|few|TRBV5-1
CASSLARATNEKLFF
TGCGCCAGCAGCTTGGCCAGGGCAACTAATGAAAAACTGTTTTTT
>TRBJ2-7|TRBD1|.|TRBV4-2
CASSHRTGEYEQYF
TGTGCCAGCAGCCACAGGACAGGGGAGTACGAGCAGTACTTC
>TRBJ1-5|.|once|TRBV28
CASRGGGLHSNQPQHF
TGTGCCAGCAGGGGAGGTGGGTTACATAGCAATCAGCCCCAGCATTTT
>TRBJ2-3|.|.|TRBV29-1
CSVENPAGTDTQYF
TGCAGCGTGGAAAATCCCGCAGGGACAGATACGCAGTATTTT
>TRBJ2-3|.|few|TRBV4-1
CASSQSGAGGTSDTQYF
TGCGCCAGCAGCCAGTCTGGGGCAGGGGGGACGTCGGATACGCAGTATTTT
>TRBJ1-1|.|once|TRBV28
CASAGGENTEAFF
TGTGCCAGCGCCGGGGGAGAAAACACTGAAGCTTTCTTT
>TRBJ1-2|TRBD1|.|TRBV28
CASYGGTDNYGYTF
TGTGCCAGCTATGGCGGGACAGATAACTATGGCTACACCTTC
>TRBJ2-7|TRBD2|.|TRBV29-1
CSVELAASSYEQYF
TGCAGCGTGGAACTAGCGGCTAGCTCCTACGAGCAGTACTTC
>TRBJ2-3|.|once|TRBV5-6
CASSLEGGTDTQYF
TGTGCCAGCAGCTTGGAGGGGGGGACAGATACGCAGTATTTT
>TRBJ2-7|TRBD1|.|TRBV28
CASSFGTGGTHFSYEQYF
TGTGCCAGCAGTTTTGGGACAGGGGGCACCCATTTCTCCTACGAGCAGTACTTC
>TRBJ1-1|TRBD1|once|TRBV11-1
CASSSTPGTGMNTEAFF
TGTGCCAGCAGCTCCACCCCCGGGACAGGAATGAACACTGAAGCTTTCTTT
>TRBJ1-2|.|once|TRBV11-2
CASSRREVDGYTF
TGTGCCAGCAGCCGGAGGGAGGTGGATGGCTACACCTTC
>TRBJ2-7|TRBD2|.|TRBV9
CASTLGTSEAYEQYF
TGTGCCAGCACCCTAGGAACTAGCGAGGCCTACGAGCAGTACTTC
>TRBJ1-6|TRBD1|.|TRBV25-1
CASKDRGSPLHF
TGTGCCAGCAAGGACAGGGGGTCACCCCTCCACTTT
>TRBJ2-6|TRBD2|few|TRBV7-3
CASSLRGRVETGANVLTF
TGTGCCAGCAGCTTAAGGGGGAGGGTCGAGACTGGGGCCAACGTCCTGACTTTC
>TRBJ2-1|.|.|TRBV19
CASSRLNEQFF
TGTGCCAGTAGTCGACTCAATGAGCAGTTCTTC
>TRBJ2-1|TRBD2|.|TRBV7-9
CASSFLGGLARYNEQFF
TGTGCCAGCAGCTTCCTCGGAGGACTAGCGCGTTACAATGAGCAGTTCTTC